The rows below give T cell receptor beta chains drawn from one sample of a study of OX40 agonist ivuxolimab in advanced cancers. Method: immunoSEQ multiplex PCR; TCRdb's copy keeps in-frame clones and lacks some. The sample has 60,000 to 75,000 clones, around 90% seen once. Sequences were derived from CD4+ or CD8+ T cells sorted from blood, sampled in a trial of the OX40 agonist ivuxolimab. These TCRs come from an adult with an advanced solid tumor such as melanoma, head and neck, liver or kidney cancer. Each CDR3 is given with its conserved first and last residue. A D gene is named only where the DNA matches it firmly. Expanded clones are given a class, and other clones once, few, many or no size at all.

V	size	J	D	CDR3	DNA
TRBV11-2	NA	TRBJ2-7	NA	CASSEEGGSYEQYF	TGTGCCAGCAGCGAGGAAGGGGGCTCCTACGAGCAGTACTTC
TRBV7-9	NA	TRBJ2-5	NA	CASSTDQQETQYF	TGTGCCAGCAGCACGGACCAACAAGAGACCCAGTACTTC
TRBV11-2	NA	TRBJ1-6	NA	CASSLGGGGYNSPLHF	TGTGCCAGCAGCTTAGGGGGCGGGGGCTATAATTCACCCCTCCACTTT
TRBV6-5	NA	TRBJ1-1	NA	CASMVKALATEAFF	TGTGCCAGCATGGTAAAAGCTCTGGCCACTGAAGCTTTCTTT
TRBV7-3	once	TRBJ2-7	NA	CASSFISGAGYEQYF	TGTGCCAGCAGCTTCATCAGTGGGGCGGGTTACGAGCAGTACTTC
TRBV7-9	NA	TRBJ1-2	NA	CASSPPTPEPNYGYTF	TGTGCCAGCAGCCCCCCTACCCCGGAGCCTAACTATGGCTACACCTTC
TRBV27	NA	TRBJ1-6	TRBD1	CASSLRDRNNSPLHF	TGTGCCAGCAGTCTCAGGGACAGGAATAATTCACCCCTCCACTTT
TRBV4-1	NA	TRBJ1-5	TRBD1	CASSYEGTGIQPQHF	TGCGCCAGCAGCTACGAAGGGACAGGGATTCAGCCCCAGCATTTT
TRBV7-9	NA	TRBJ2-5	NA	CASSLWGAQETQYF	TGTGCCAGCAGCTTGTGGGGGGCGCAGGAGACCCAGTACTTC
TRBV7-3	NA	TRBJ2-1	TRBD1	CASSLNTGTGGQNEQFF	TGTGCCAGCAGCTTAAACACCGGGACAGGGGGACAGAATGAGCAGTTCTTC
TRBV9	once	TRBJ2-1	TRBD2	CASSGPGLAGLNEQFF	TGTGCCAGCAGCGGACCGGGACTAGCGGGGCTCAATGAGCAGTTCTTC
TRBV6-5	NA	TRBJ1-5	NA	CASSLSDNQPQHF	TGTGCCAGCAGTTTGTCCGACAATCAGCCCCAGCATTTT
TRBV4-1	once	TRBJ2-7	TRBD2	CASSNSGSVDEQYF	TGCGCCAGCAGCAACAGCGGGAGCGTGGACGAGCAGTACTTC
TRBV6-5	NA	TRBJ1-5	TRBD1	CASSYYRGLNQPQHF	TGTGCCAGCAGTTATTACAGGGGGCTCAATCAGCCCCAGCATTTT
TRBV27	once	TRBJ2-1	TRBD2	CASSLLAGGPPYNEQFF	TGTGCCAGCAGTCTGTTAGCGGGGGGGCCCCCCTACAATGAGCAGTTCTTC
TRBV4-1	NA	TRBJ2-1	TRBD2	CASSQPGLAGSYNEQFF	TGCGCCAGCAGCCAGCCGGGACTAGCGGGAAGTTACAATGAGCAGTTCTTC
TRBV6-5	NA	TRBJ2-6	NA	CASSSRGSGANVLTF	TGTGCCAGCAGCTCCCGGGGCTCTGGGGCCAACGTCCTGACTTTC
TRBV30	NA	TRBJ2-7	TRBD1	CAWGSTGGIYEQYF	TGTGCCTGGGGGAGTACAGGGGGCATCTACGAGCAGTACTTC
TRBV7-8	NA	TRBJ2-7	NA	CASSLAGVSYYEQYF	TGTGCCAGCAGCTTAGCAGGGGTCTCCTACTACGAGCAGTACTTC
TRBV6-1	NA	TRBJ1-1	NA	CASSERPRPNTEAFF	TGTGCCAGCAGCGAGCGACCTCGGCCCAACACTGAAGCTTTCTTT
TRBV25-1	NA	TRBJ1-1	NA	CASSEYGRDEAFF	TGTGCCAGCAGTGAATATGGCCGGGATGAAGCTTTCTTT
TRBV10-2	NA	TRBJ2-3	TRBD2	CASSLNPGGPWTDTQYF	TGCGCCAGCAGTCTGAATCCGGGGGGGCCGTGGACAGATACGCAGTATTTT
TRBV7-2	NA	TRBJ2-1	NA	CASSFGLEQFF	TGTGCCAGCAGCTTCGGACTAGAGCAGTTCTTC
TRBV7-9	NA	TRBJ2-3	TRBD1	CASSSREGQGTDTQYF	TGTGCCAGCAGCTCTCGAGAGGGACAGGGAACAGATACGCAGTATTTT
TRBV7-9	NA	TRBJ2-3	NA	CASSGGTPAPDTQYF	TGTGCCAGCAGCGGGGGGACGCCGGCCCCAGATACGCAGTATTTT
TRBV7-6	once	TRBJ2-7	TRBD1	CASSLDPGGADDEQYF	TGTGCCAGCAGCTTAGATCCAGGGGGCGCAGACGACGAGCAGTACTTC
TRBV13	NA	TRBJ1-1	NA	CASSLRYGDTAFF	TGTGCCAGCAGCTTAAGGTACGGGGACACAGCTTTCTTT
TRBV27	NA	TRBJ2-3	TRBD1	CASSSGTGAPTDTQYF	TGTGCCAGCAGTTCCGGGACAGGGGCACCCACAGATACGCAGTATTTT